This entry lists 15 T cell receptor beta chains sequenced from one sample in a study of blood T cell repertoires in COVID-19. The protocol was immunoSEQ multiplex PCR, while the TCRdb copy is restricted to in-frame clones and leaves out a portion. In the table there are 100,000 to 150,000 clones, around 88% of which are singletons. The sample taken for sequencing was peripheral blood. The source of these receptors is a woman between 45 and 65 years old with active or convalescent COVID-19.

This chain links TRBV9 with TRBJ1-4, with 11 bases aligning to TRBD1. Germline CDR1 is SGDLS and CDR2 is YYNGEE. The CDR3 extends over 15 amino acids. J was trimmed by 8 bases and V by 0 bases; bases with no gene match: 3. This chain's CDR3 is CASSVGRTGGEKLFF. The CDR3 coding sequence is TGTGCCAGCAGCGTAGGAAGGACAGGGGGCGAAAAACTGTTTTTT.

V gene TRBV28 combines with J gene TRBJ1-2; TRBD1 matches 10 bases. From germline, CDR1 is MDHEN and CDR2 SYDVKM. V was clipped by 5 bases and J by 4 bases; unmatched bases: 1. This CDR3 spans 13 amino acids. DNA for the CDR3: TGTGCCAGCAGTCGGGACAGGGGCTATGGCTACACCTTC. This encodes CASSRDRGYGYTF.

The chain has TRBV10-3 and TRBJ1-1; possible D gene TRBD1, 5 bases. The CDR3 covers 16 residues. V was shortened by 2 bases and J by 1 base, with 14 bases between the two germline ends. Germline assignment: CDR1 ENHRY and CDR2 SYGVKD. CDR3 sequence (DNA): TGTGCCATCAGTGAGACGGACGGGACTAAGAACACTGAAGCTTTCTTT. It codes for CAISETDGTKNTEAFF.

V gene TRBV9 combines with J gene TRBJ2-3; 9 positions match TRBD1. J lost 3 bases, V lost 6 bases, and 8 bases had no gene match. This CDR3 has 15 amino acids. Germline CDR1 and CDR2: SGDLS and YYNGEE. This CDR3 reads CASTGGTGLTDTQYF. The CDR3 DNA follows: TGTGCCAGCACCGGTGGGACAGGGTTAACAGATACGCAGTATTTT.

The genes are TRBV11-3 and TRBJ2-3, with 9 nucleotides matching TRBD2. The CDR3 contains 15 residues. CDR1 is SGHNT, CDR2 YENEEA, per germline. The ends lost 3 bases at V and 4 bases at J; junction bases unmatched: 5. DNA of the CDR3: TGTGCCAGCAGCTTTCATAGCGGGAGTGCAGATACGCAGTATTTT. This gives the protein CASSFHSGSADTQYF.

The chain is built from TRBV4-1 and TRBJ2-7, with TRBD1 matching over 7 bases. This CDR3 contains 16 residues. V was pared by 0 bases and J by 0 bases, with 5 bases of the junction left unmatched. The germline CDR1 and CDR2 sequences are MGHRA and YSYEKL. CDR3 DNA: TGCGCCAGCAGCCAAGAGAGGTGGACAGGCTCCTACGAGCAGTACTTC. As protein: CASSQERWTGSYEQYF.

V usage is TRBV6-5 and J usage is TRBJ2-1, with 10 bases identical to TRBD2. V lost 5 bases and J lost 7; bases outside the gene matches: 2. CDR3 length: 13 amino acids. Per the germline V gene, CDR1 is MNHEY and CDR2 is SVGAGI. The CDR3 spells CASSTSGTNEQFF. As DNA, the CDR3 is TGTGCCAGCAGTACTAGCGGGACTAATGAGCAGTTCTTC.

The chain joins TRBV27 to TRBJ2-1, with TRBD2 matching over 10 bases. Germline CDR1 reads MNHEY; CDR2 reads SMNVEV (reference sequence). The CDR3 is 17 residues long. V shed 8 bases, J shed 3 bases, and the junction held 13 bases outside the gene matches. This chain's CDR3 is CASEFRRAGGYYNEQFF. The CDR3 DNA follows: TGTGCCAGCGAATTTCGCAGAGCGGGAGGGTACTACAATGAGCAGTTCTTC.

Only one count was recorded for this clone. The chain combines TRBV5-4 with TRBJ2-2; D remains ambiguous. The germline CDR1 and CDR2 sequences are SGHNT and YYREEE (reference sequence). Trimming took 0 bases from V and 0 from J, leaving 6 bases between them. The CDR3 loop spans 15 amino acids. The CDR3 DNA reads as TGTGCCAGCAGCTTGGACAAGACGAACACCGGGGAGCTGTTTTTT. This sequence encodes CASSLDKTNTGELFF.

This rearrangement joins TRBV4-2 to TRBJ1-2; D not resolved. Trimming cost V 0 bases and J 4 bases, with 9 bases left between them. CDR3 length: 14 residues. Germline CDR1 LGHNA, CDR2 YNFKEQ. CDR3 in DNA: TGTGCCAGCAGCCAAGAAGAGACAACCTATGGCTACACCTTC. Translation: CASSQEETTYGYTF.

J is TRBJ1-5 and V is TRBV5-1, with 8 positions matching TRBD1. CDR1 is SGHRS, CDR2 YFSETQ, per germline. Unmatched junction bases numbered 7, after V lost 1 base and J lost 7 bases. The CDR3 extends over 15 amino acids. Written as DNA, the CDR3 is TGCGCCAGCAGCTTGACAGGGGGGAAGGGCCAGCCCCAGCATTTT. Protein product: CASSLTGGKGQPQHF.

In DNA form, the CDR3 reads TGTGCCAGCAGCCTCCTACGGGGGGCGGGTTTCTTT. Translation: CASSLLRGAGFF. The V and J genes are TRBV7-9 and TRBJ1-1; possible D gene TRBD1, 6 bases. CDR1 and CDR2 from the germline V gene are SEHNR and FQNEAQ (reference sequence). The length of the CDR3 is 12 residues. Trimming removed 5 bases from V and 13 bases from J, with 17 bases in between.

V usage is TRBV7-6 and J usage is TRBJ2-1; D ambiguous. The germline CDR1 and CDR2 sequences are SGHVS and FNYEAQ. The CDR3 is made up of 15 amino acids. V lost 1 base and J 5 bases, leaving 12 bases between the germline ends. The CDR3 DNA sequence: TGTGCCAGCAGCTTAGTTGGGCCCCTCGACAATGAGCAGTTCTTC. Translation gives CASSLVGPLDNEQFF.

The chain recombines TRBV6-5 with TRBJ2-7; perhaps TRBD1 as D (5 bases). Germline assignment: CDR1 MNHEY and CDR2 SVGAGI. The V and J ends lost 7 bases and 2 bases respectively, with 18 bases between them. The CDR3 runs 15 residues. CDR3 nucleotide sequence: TGTGCCAGCACTCTGTCCCAGGGTCGGGCCTACGAGCAGTACTTC. It codes for CASTLSQGRAYEQYF.

The chain links TRBV12-3 or TRBV12-4 to TRBJ1-4; 8 bases align to TRBD1. Trimming at V came to 6 bases and at J to 7 bases, leaving 4 bases not matched to a gene. The CDR3 is 13 residues long. CDR3 region: CASSTTGVEKLFF. DNA of the CDR3: TGTGCCAGCAGCACGACAGGGGTTGAAAAACTGTTTTTT.